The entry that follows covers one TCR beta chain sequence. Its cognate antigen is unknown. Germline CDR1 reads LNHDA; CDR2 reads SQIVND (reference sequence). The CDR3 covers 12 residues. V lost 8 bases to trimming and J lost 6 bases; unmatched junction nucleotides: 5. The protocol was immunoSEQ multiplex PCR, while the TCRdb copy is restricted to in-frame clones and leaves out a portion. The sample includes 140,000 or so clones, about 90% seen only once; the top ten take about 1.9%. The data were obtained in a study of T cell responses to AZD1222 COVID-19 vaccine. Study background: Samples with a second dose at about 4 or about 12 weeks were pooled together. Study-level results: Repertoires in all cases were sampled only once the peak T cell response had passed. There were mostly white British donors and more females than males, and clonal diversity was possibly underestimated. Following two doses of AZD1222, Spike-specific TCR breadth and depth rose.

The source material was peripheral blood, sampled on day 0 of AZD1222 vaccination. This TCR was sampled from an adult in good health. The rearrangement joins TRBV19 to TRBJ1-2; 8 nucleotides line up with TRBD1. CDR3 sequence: CASGTGINGYTF. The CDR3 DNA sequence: TGTGCCAGTGGGACAGGAATAAATGGCTACACCTTC. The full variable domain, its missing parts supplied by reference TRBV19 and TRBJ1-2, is DGGITQSPKYLFRKEGQNVTLSCEQNLNHDAMYWYRQDPGQGLRLIYYSQIVNDFQKGDIAEGYSVSREKKESFPLTVTSAQKNPTAFYLCASGTGINGYTFGSGTRLTVV.